This section outlines one T cell receptor beta chain sequence together with its context. The antigen remains unidentified. The sample comes from a study of Ad26.COV2.S vaccination and SARS-CoV-2 variants. Study-wide findings and caveats: Measures of TCR breadth and depth may have fallen short of total T cell responses.

Germline CDR1 LNHDA, CDR2 SQIVND (reference sequence). V was shortened by 6 bases and J by 4 bases, with 13 bases between the two germline ends. This CDR3 region has 13 residues. Clones were read by immunoSEQ multiplex PCR, and TCRdb kept only the in-frame ones, dropping some. The sample contains some 350,000 clones, around 92% of which appear only once. The chain recombines TRBV19 with TRBJ2-7; D may be TRBD1 (6 bases). The sample consisted of peripheral blood, taken after recovery from COVID-19. This clonotype was obtained from a human donor who had recovered from COVID-19. The CDR3 loop is CASSIGTKYEQYF. In nucleotides, the CDR3 is TGTGCCAGTAGCATCGGGACAAAATACGAGCAGTACTTC.